These 3 T cell receptor beta chains came from one sample sequenced in a study of CD8+CD57+ T cells in acquired aplastic anemia. An expansion of CD8+CD57+ cells by flow cytometry had been shown in patients chosen for sequencing. CDR3 and TCR beta VDJ profiling relied on a genomic DNA template. TCRdb ran MiXCR on the reads and lists one entry per CDR3 protein. This sample has fewer than 250,000 distinct CDR3 sequences, with 40% to 50% found just once. The sample taken for sequencing was sorted CD4+, CD8+, or CD8+CD57+ T cells (not recorded which) from PBMCs. The source of these receptors is a human donor with aplastic anemia.

This clonotype occurred many times. The CDR3 here is CSARATGQRHYEQYF. CDR3 sequence (DNA): TGCAGTGCTAGAGCCACGGGACAAAGACACTACGAGCAGTACTTC. The rearrangement uses TRBV20-1 and TRBJ2-7, with D tentatively TRBD1 (6 bases). Germline loops: CDR1 DFQATT, CDR2 SNEGSKA (reference sequence). Trimming removed 1 base at V and 3 bases at J, with 16 bases between. CDR3 length: 15 residues.

This clonotype came up many times. The chain couples TRBV7-9 to TRBJ2-1; D is uncertain. V was pared by 8 bases and J by 12 bases, with 14 bases between. The CDR3 consists of 11 residues. CDR1 and CDR2 (germline): SEHNR, FQNEAQ (reference sequence). The CDR3 here is CASGPTYGQFF. CDR3 in DNA: TGTGCCAGCGGTCCGACTTATGGGCAGTTCTTC.

V is TRBV28 and J is TRBJ2-1; 11 bases are shared with TRBD2. The germline gives CDR1 MDHEN, CDR2 SYDVKM. CDR3 length: 16 residues. V shed 2 bases and J 4 bases; nucleotides not matched to a gene: 4. The CDR3 DNA sequence: TGTGCCAGCAGTTTACGACTAGCGGGAATATACAATGAGCAGTTCTTC. Its translation is CASSLRLAGIYNEQFF.